The next 14 T cell receptor beta chains were all read from a single sample in a study of beta chain features in type 1 diabetes (dated by TCRdb to the late 2010s). Library generation was performed with the immunoSEQ multiplex PCR assay. The entire isolated RNA was reverse transcribed using the High Capacity cDNA Reverse Transcription Kit, and thus expressed TCRB transcripts were sequenced. TCRdb limited this immuneACCESS table to in-frame rearrangements with V and J called. A share of clones is missing; checked studies link under half to unresolved V genes, and the rest is unexplained. The sample data list about 150,000 clones, and approximately 9.1% of these were observed just once. Clones ranked in the top ten supply 2% to 2.5% of the sample. The sample taken for sequencing was central memory CD4+ T cells from blood. The source is a woman younger than 35 in good health.

Concerning this clone itself: Other DNA sequences in this specimen translate into the identical CDR3. V gene TRBV5-1 combines with J gene TRBJ2-1; perhaps TRBD2 as D (6 bases). The V end lost 0 bases, the J end lost 7 bases, and 8 bases lay between the germline ends. The CDR3 totals 13 residues. The germline CDR1 and CDR2 sequences are SGHRS and YFSETQ. The CDR3: CASSLVGGNEQFF. The DNA for the CDR3 is TGCGCCAGCAGCTTGGTTGGGGGGAATGAGCAGTTCTTC.

The V gene is TRBV4-1, the J gene TRBJ1-6; TRBD1 agrees at 9 bases. The CDR3 covers 18 residues. Germline CDR1 reads MGHRA; CDR2 reads YSYEKL. With 5 bases clipped from V and 0 bases from J, the junction kept 8 bases outside the gene matches. The CDR3 reads CASSSAGTGSSYNSPLHF. In DNA, the CDR3 is TGCGCCAGCAGCTCGGCCGGGACAGGGAGCTCCTATAATTCACCCCTCCACTTT.

Only a few counts were recorded for this clone. CDR3: CASSVGLERRTDTQYF. The CDR3, as DNA: TGTGCCAGCAGCGTAGGATTGGAGCGCCGCACAGATACGCAGTATTTT. The chain combines TRBV9 with TRBJ2-3; D remains unclear. Trimming stripped 0 bases from V and 1 base from J, with 12 bases between. Germline lookup yields CDR1 SGDLS and CDR2 YYNGEE. The CDR3 is made up of 16 amino acids.

The chain has TRBV2 and TRBJ2-2; D is perhaps TRBD1 (5 bases). CDR3 length equals 15 residues. Germline assignment: CDR1 SNHLY and CDR2 FYNNEI. Trimming removed 7 bases at V and 1 base at J, with 13 bases between. The DNA of the CDR3 is TGTGCCAGCAAGGTGGACAACGGGAACACCGGGGAGCTGTTTTTT. Its protein is CASKVDNGNTGELFF.

This clone was recorded a few times. J is TRBJ1-5 and V is TRBV7-8; D unclear. Deletions cut 1 base from V and 7 bases from J, with 11 bases between. This CDR3 has 14 amino acids. In germline, CDR1 is SGHVS, CDR2 FQNEAQ. CDR3 loop: CASSLGFSGQPQHF. CDR3 nucleotides: TGTGCCAGCAGCTTAGGTTTCAGTGGCCAGCCCCAGCATTTT. The variable domain in full, with the rest retrieved from reference TRBV7-8 and TRBJ1-5, is GAGVSQSPRYKVAKRGQDVALRCDPISGHVSLFWYQQALGQGPEFLTYFQNEAQLDKSGLPSDRFFAERPEGSVSTLKIQRTQQEDSAVYLCASSLGFSGQPQHFGDGTRLSIL.

V is TRBV10-3 and J is TRBJ2-7; 8 bases match TRBD2. Germline CDR1 and CDR2: ENHRY and SYGVKD. This CDR3 comprises 14 residues. J gave up 0 bases and V 2 bases, and 0 bases lay outside the gene matches. CDR3 coding DNA: TGTGCCATCAGTGAGGCGGGGGGCTCCTACGAGCAGTACTTC. It codes for CAISEAGGSYEQYF.

The chain carries TRBV14 and TRBJ1-2; D uncertain. Germline CDR1 and CDR2: SGHDN and FVKESK. V was trimmed by 4 bases and J by 5 bases, leaving 8 bases between them. This CDR3 spans 12 amino acids. The CDR3 protein is CASSPSGYGYTF. The CDR3 bases are TGTGCCAGCAGCCCAAGCGGGTATGGCTACACCTTC.

The V gene is TRBV18, the J gene TRBJ2-5; tentatively, D is TRBD2 (6 bases). V was trimmed by 0 bases and J by 3 bases, leaving 8 bases between them. The CDR3 is 14 residues long. Germline loops: CDR1 KGHSH, CDR2 LQKENI. CDR3 region: CASSPPEGKETQYF. The DNA of the CDR3 is TGTGCCAGCTCACCACCGGAGGGTAAAGAGACCCAGTACTTC.

This chain uses TRBV29-1 with TRBJ2-5; 9 nucleotides match TRBD1. Germline CDR1 and CDR2: SQVTM and ANQGSEA. Trimming took 7 bases from V and 6 from J; bases not matched to a gene: 6. The CDR3 contains 12 residues. CDR3 sequence reads: CSAGTGYQTQYF. In DNA form, the CDR3 reads TGCAGCGCTGGGACAGGGTATCAGACCCAGTACTTC.

The chain recombines TRBV5-1 with TRBJ1-6, with 8 bases matching TRBD1. CDR1 is SGHRS and CDR2 is YFSETQ in the germline V gene. Trimming cost V 2 bases and J 7 bases; bases outside gene matches: 5. CDR3 length: 15 amino acids. The CDR3, as DNA: TGCGCCAGCAGCTTCAGGGGGACAGGCAATTCACCCCTCCACTTT. Translation: CASSFRGTGNSPLHF.

This clone was seen only a few times. The chain carries TRBV6-6 and TRBJ1-2; 7 nucleotides line up with TRBD1. With V trimmed by 4 bases and J by 8 bases, 10 bases remained unmatched. The CDR3 has 14 residues. Germline-derived CDR1 and CDR2 are MNHNY and SVGAGI (reference sequence). The DNA of the CDR3 is TGTGCCAGCAGTTTGTTGGGACAGAGTGGCGGCTACACCTTC. Its translation is CASSLLGQSGGYTF.

This clone came up a few times. This chain joins TRBV5-1 and TRBJ2-3; 9 bases align to TRBD2. The germline gives CDR1 SGHRS, CDR2 YFSETQ. Trimming took 4 bases from V and 4 from J; bases not matched to a gene: 10. The CDR3 runs 16 residues. The CDR3 loop reads CASSLLAGGKADTQYF. The CDR3 nucleotides read TGCGCCAGCAGCCTGCTTGCGGGAGGGAAGGCAGATACGCAGTATTTT.

V gene TRBV7-9 combines with J gene TRBJ2-5; tentative D call: TRBD1 (5 bases). V lost 3 bases to trimming and J lost 5 bases, with 13 bases between them. The CDR3 spans 14 residues. CDR1 and CDR2 (germline): SEHNR, FQNEAQ (reference sequence). CDR3: CASSFEGARETQYF. Written as DNA, the CDR3 is TGTGCCAGCAGCTTCGAAGGGGCGCGGGAGACCCAGTACTTC.

The V and J genes are TRBV9 and TRBJ2-7, with D possibly TRBD2 on 6 matching bases. CDR1 is SGDLS and CDR2 is YYNGEE in the germline V gene. Trimming took off 1 base at V and 2 bases at J, with 13 bases between the two ends. The length of the CDR3 is 15 residues. CDR3 protein: CASSVSAGPTYEQYF. Written as DNA, the CDR3 is TGTGCCAGCAGCGTATCGGCGGGACCCACCTACGAGCAGTACTTC.